This T cell receptor beta chain was identified during a study of CD8 T cells in Susac syndrome. RNA totalling about 0.5 to 1 ug underwent reverse transcription with random hexamers. With immunoSEQ multiplex PCR, TCR beta CDR3 was amplified across 54 Vbeta and 13 Jbeta. TCRdb itself ran the immunoSEQ multiplex PCR reads through MiXCR, one entry per CDR3 protein. This sample has about 210,000 distinct CDR3 sequences; over 85% occur once, and the top ten carry around 0.1%. Sequencing of TCR beta covered CD8+ and CD4+ T cells obtained from blood. Purification of the CD8+ and CD4+ T cells relied on negative isolation, and TEMRA cells underwent FACS enrichment. Germline-derived CDR1 and CDR2 are KGHSH and LQKENI. With V trimmed by 3 bases and J by 1 base, 8 bases remained unmatched. This CDR3 is 16 amino acids long.

The chain has TRBV18 and TRBJ2-7; TRBD1 aligns across 8 bases. This TCR derives from a human donor in good health. Specimen: CD4+ T cells from PBMCs. In DNA form, the CDR3 reads TGTGCCAGCTCACCCTCCAGGACAGGGATATCCTACGAGCAGTACTTC. It translates to CASSPSRTGISYEQYF.